A selection of T cell receptor beta chains follows, all from one sample in a study of blood T cell repertoires in COVID-19. The method was immunoSEQ multiplex PCR; TCRdb's version includes in-frame clones alone and lacks a portion of them. The sample carries 200,000 to 250,000 clones, 80% recorded once. The sequenced sample was peripheral blood. These receptors came from a human donor in a cohort sampled during active COVID-19. Each CDR3 is given with its conserved first and last residue. D genes are given only for firm matches. Not all rows give a size; the values are once, few, many and, for expanded clones, a class.

V	J	size	D	DNA	CDR3
TRBV9	TRBJ2-3	NA	TRBD2	TGTGCCAGCAGCGTAAGAAGCGGGAGGGCCACAGATACGCAGTATTTT	CASSVRSGRATDTQYF
TRBV3-1/TRBV3-2	TRBJ2-2	NA	NA	TGTGCCAGCAGCCAAGATAGATGGGGGGGCGAGCTGTTTTTT	CASSQDRWGGELFF
TRBV5-1	TRBJ1-4	NA	NA	TGCGCCAGCAGCAAAGGGGACACTCCAACTAATGAAAAACTGTTTTTT	CASSKGDTPTNEKLFF
TRBV18	TRBJ1-5	many	NA	TGTGCCAGCTCATCCGGGCAGGCGGGCCTCAATCAGCCCCAGCATTTT	CASSSGQAGLNQPQHF
TRBV27	TRBJ1-2	once	NA	TGTGCCTCGGGGCGGGGGCTCGATAACTATGGCTACACCTTC	CASGRGLDNYGYTF
TRBV7-3	TRBJ2-5	NA	NA	TGTGCCAGCAGTCGGGGGACAGAAGAGACCCAGTACTTC	CASSRGTEETQYF
TRBV5-6	TRBJ2-7	NA	TRBD2	TGTGCCAGCAGAACCGGGACTAGCGGGATCCACGAGCAGTACTTC	CASRTGTSGIHEQYF
TRBV7-9	TRBJ2-5	NA	NA	TGTGCCAGCAGCTTTGGAGGCGAGACCCAGTACTTC	CASSFGGETQYF
TRBV4-1	TRBJ2-7	NA	TRBD1	TGCGCCAGCAGCTCCCAGCCGGGACAGGGAGTTTACGAGCAGTACTTC	CASSSQPGQGVYEQYF
TRBV5-1	TRBJ2-3	NA	NA	TGCGCCAGCAGCGCCATAGGGGCCGGGACAGATACGCAGTATTTT	CASSAIGAGTDTQYF
TRBV21-1	TRBJ2-2	NA	NA	TGTGCCAGCAGCGGTCGAGGGGGGGCCGGGGAGCTGTTTTTT	CASSGRGGAGELFF
TRBV7-2	TRBJ2-1	NA	TRBD1	TGTGCCAGCAGCACCTACGGACAGGGTTACAATGAGCAGTTCTTC	CASSTYGQGYNEQFF
TRBV19	TRBJ1-2	NA	NA	TGTGCCAGTAGTATCCGGGACACCGGGAACCGAGGCTACACCTTC	CASSIRDTGNRGYTF
TRBV19	TRBJ2-7	once	TRBD2	TGTGCCAGTAGTATCCGGCTAGCGGGGCTCCCCGAGCAGTACTTC	CASSIRLAGLPEQYF
TRBV3-1/TRBV3-2	TRBJ1-5	NA	NA	TGTGCCAGCAGCCCAGGGGGCAATCAGCCCCAGCATTTT	CASSPGGNQPQHF
TRBV14	TRBJ1-3	NA	TRBD1	TGTGCCAGCAGCCAAACCCCGCCGGACAGGGGGAGTAACTCTGGAAACACCATATATTTT	CASSQTPPDRGSNSGNTIYF
TRBV5-8	TRBJ2-1	NA	NA	TGTGCCAGCAGCTTGGCGCTGAGCTCCTACAATGAGCAGTTCTTC	CASSLALSSYNEQFF
TRBV28	TRBJ2-7	NA	NA	TGTGCCAGCAGTTTATTTTCAGGGTCCTACGAGCAGTACTTC	CASSLFSGSYEQYF
TRBV5-5	TRBJ2-2	NA	NA	TGTGCCAGCAGCCCGAGGTACGCCCAAGGCGCCGGGGAGCTGTTTTTT	CASSPRYAQGAGELFF
TRBV6-4	TRBJ2-1	NA	TRBD2	TGTGCCAGCAGTGACCTAGCGGGACCCTACAATGAGCAGTTCTTC	CASSDLAGPYNEQFF
TRBV7-2	TRBJ1-1	NA	NA	TGTGCCAGCTTGCTAGGGGGGGGTGCTGGCACTGAAGCTTTCTTT	CASLLGGGAGTEAFF
TRBV5-6	TRBJ2-5	once	NA	TGTGCCAGCAGCTCGAACAGGGAAGAGACCCAGTACTTC	CASSSNREETQYF
TRBV5-4	TRBJ1-2	NA	TRBD1	TGTGCCAGCAGCCTGACAGGGGACTATGGCTACACCTTC	CASSLTGDYGYTF
TRBV5-4	TRBJ2-2	once	NA	TGTGCCATTCCGCTTGGTCCGGGCACCGGGGAGCTGTTTTTT	CAIPLGPGTGELFF
TRBV7-9	TRBJ2-7	once	NA	TGTGCCAGCAGCTATGGACAGAGCTCCTACGAGCAGTACTTC	CASSYGQSSYEQYF
TRBV4-1	TRBJ2-7	NA	TRBD2	TGCGCCAGCAGCCAGAGGGGAGCGGGAGTTTACGAGCAGTACTTC	CASSQRGAGVYEQYF
TRBV7-2	TRBJ1-2	NA	NA	TGTGCCAGCAGCTCATCCCGGACAGACAACTATGGCTACACCTTC	CASSSSRTDNYGYTF
TRBV7-8	TRBJ2-7	NA	TRBD1	TGTGCCAGCAGCCCCGGGGACAGGGGGATGGTGCAGTACTTC	CASSPGDRGMVQYF
TRBV6-6	TRBJ1-1	NA	NA	TGTGCCAGCAGTTTGGACGGGGGAGACACTGAAGCTTTCTTT	CASSLDGGDTEAFF
TRBV5-8	TRBJ2-7	NA	TRBD2	TGTGCCAGCAGTTGGGTCGCGGGAGTAAACGAGCAGTACTTC	CASSWVAGVNEQYF
TRBV5-1	TRBJ1-2	NA	TRBD1	TGCGCCAGCAGCTCTGGACAGGGGGCAGAGTATGGCTACACCTTC	CASSSGQGAEYGYTF
TRBV6-4	TRBJ2-3	NA	TRBD1	TGTGCCAGCAGTGACCGGGACAGGGGAGATACGCAGTATTTT	CASSDRDRGDTQYF
TRBV10-3	TRBJ1-2	NA	NA	TGTGCCATCAGCAAACCAGGGTGGGGCTACACCTTC	CAISKPGWGYTF
TRBV20-1	TRBJ2-1	NA	NA	TGCAGTGCTAGAGATTTTCTATTCCAGTTCTTC	CSARDFLFQFF
TRBV19	TRBJ2-2	NA	NA	TGTGCCAGTAGTTTAAGGGTCTCCGGGGACACCGGGGAGCTGTTTTTT	CASSLRVSGDTGELFF
TRBV24-1	TRBJ2-1	NA	TRBD1	TGTGCCACCAGTGGGGGACAGGGGCGACCCCCGAGTTGGAATGAGCAGTTCTTC	CATSGGQGRPPSWNEQFF
TRBV18	TRBJ2-7	NA	NA	TGTGCCAGCTCACTTAGGAACAGGGACTACGAGCAGTACTTC	CASSLRNRDYEQYF
TRBV11-2	TRBJ2-7	NA	TRBD2	TGTGCCAGCAGCTTTTCTAGCGGAAACTCCTACGAGCAGTACTTC	CASSFSSGNSYEQYF
TRBV19	TRBJ1-2	NA	NA	TGTGCCAGTAGTACCCGACAGGACTATGGCTACACCTTC	CASSTRQDYGYTF
TRBV3-1/TRBV3-2	TRBJ1-4	once	NA	TGTGCCAGCAGCCAAGATCAGGCCGAGTATGAAAAACTGTTTTTT	CASSQDQAEYEKLFF
TRBV19	TRBJ2-7	NA	NA	TGTGCCAGTAGTCCAGGCCAGGGTAGCTCCTACGAGCAGTACTTC	CASSPGQGSSYEQYF
TRBV6-5	TRBJ2-1	NA	NA	TGTGCCAGCAGTTATTCTACTAGCTATGAGCAGTTCTTC	CASSYSTSYEQFF
TRBV27	TRBJ1-5	NA	NA	TGTGCCAGCAGTTCGAGGGAATCCCTTAGCAATCAGCCCCAGCATTTT	CASSSRESLSNQPQHF
TRBV6-5	TRBJ2-6	NA	NA	TGTGCCAGCAGGACCAACGAGGCTGGGGCCAACGTCCTGACTTTC	CASRTNEAGANVLTF
TRBV7-2	TRBJ2-1	few	NA	TGTGCCAGCAGCAGCGGGTCTTACAATGAGCAGTTCTTC	CASSSGSYNEQFF
TRBV7-2	TRBJ2-1	NA	NA	TGTGCCAGCAGCTTGGGTCCTAGCGTTTACAATGAGCAGTTCTTC	CASSLGPSVYNEQFF
TRBV28	TRBJ1-2	NA	NA	TGTGCCAGCAGTTTACAGGGCAGCTATACTAACTATGGCTACACCTTC	CASSLQGSYTNYGYTF
TRBV6-5	TRBJ2-1	once	NA	TGTGCCAGCAGTTACTCGGGCCGGCAGGGGTACAATGAGCAGTTCTTC	CASSYSGRQGYNEQFF
TRBV18	TRBJ1-4	NA	NA	TGTGCCAGCTCCCTTGCGCTTTCTTCAACTAATGAAAAACTGTTTTTT	CASSLALSSTNEKLFF
TRBV28	TRBJ1-3	many	NA	TGTGCCAGCAGCCCTACAACCCCGGAGGGTAACACCATATATTTT	CASSPTTPEGNTIYF